This T cell receptor (beta chain) was retrieved from a study of blood T cell repertoires in COVID-19 (dated by TCRdb to about 2020). Study-wide context: Samples from collaborators originated in the United States, Italy and Spain and spanned both the acute and convalescent phases of COVID-19. The repertoires were released in a freely available public database meant as a resource for research on the immune response to SARS-CoV-2. Sample metadata almost always included a de-identified subject ID, COVID-19 status, age in years and sex. Samples were obtained from the ongoing ImmuneRACE study (first 160 participants) and from approximately 1,200 subjects provided by 6 global collaborators. The dataset comprised deeply sampled blood TCRbeta repertoires from subjects exposed to, actively infected with, or recovered from COVID-19. Where HLA class I and class II types were available, the types were taken from metadata supplied by the sample provider, not from assay-based typing. The material from the prospective study consisted of cDNA or gDNA derived from T cells, B-cell-depleted T cells, or PBMCs.

Participants in the prospective study were aged 18 to 89 years, lived in some 24 United States geographic areas, and enrolled through a virtual design. In the prospective study, cohorts were assigned on the basis of participant-reported clinical history obtained from a screening survey and a study questionnaire. In the prospective study, whole blood, serum and a nasopharyngeal or oropharyngeal swab were collected from each participant by mobile phlebotomists. Participants in the prospective study had the option to provide additional blood draws and questionnaires over a roughly two-month period. Before DNA extraction, prospective study blood samples were shipped either frozen or at room temperature. Of note for this clone: No antigen is known for it. Base qualities are not at hand, and no much larger clone is one base apart.

TCRbeta CDR3 regions were amplified from genomic DNA by means of the immunoSEQ Assay, a bias-controlled multiplex PCR. The paper's processing steps were these. The number of nucleated cells in each sample was estimated by amplification of reference gene primers within the assay. To quantify the absolute abundance of each unique TCRbeta CDR3 rearrangement, sequence reads were collapsed and filtered. For each sample, productive Simpson clonality was calculated by taking the square root of Simpson's diversity index across productive rearrangements. As stored in TCRdb, this immuneACCESS dataset retains in-frame rearrangements with V and J assigned. A fraction of the clones does not appear; measured against another copy, unresolved V genes explain less than half of the discrepancy, and the remainder lacks a known reason. V and J calls and clone size are given by that table; D and trimming were obtained from the DNA. The sample table shows roughly 430,000 clones, and roughly 87% are seen once. The top ten constitute around 2.1% of the sample.

Findings and caveats that apply to the study as a whole: Clinical and demographic metadata were provided uncurated, with the amount varying by source and participant.

The source is a woman between 35 and 50 years old with acute COVID-19. Material: PBMCs or T cells enriched from blood (not recorded which).

The CDR3 is CASSVRGRGDGYTF. In nucleotide form, the sequence is TGTGCCAGCAGCGTCAGGGGGCGAGGCGATGGCTACACCTTC. The chain uses TRBV7-8 and TRBJ1-2; 8 junctional bases match TRBD1. The CDR3 covers 14 residues, taking in both the cysteine and the phenylalanine. The DNA shown is the 42-base CDR3, in frame from base 1. CDR1 and CDR2, looked up from the germline V gene, are SGHVS and FQNEAQ. Trimming accounts for 5 bases at V and 6 bases at J, while the number of junction bases matched to no gene is 8.